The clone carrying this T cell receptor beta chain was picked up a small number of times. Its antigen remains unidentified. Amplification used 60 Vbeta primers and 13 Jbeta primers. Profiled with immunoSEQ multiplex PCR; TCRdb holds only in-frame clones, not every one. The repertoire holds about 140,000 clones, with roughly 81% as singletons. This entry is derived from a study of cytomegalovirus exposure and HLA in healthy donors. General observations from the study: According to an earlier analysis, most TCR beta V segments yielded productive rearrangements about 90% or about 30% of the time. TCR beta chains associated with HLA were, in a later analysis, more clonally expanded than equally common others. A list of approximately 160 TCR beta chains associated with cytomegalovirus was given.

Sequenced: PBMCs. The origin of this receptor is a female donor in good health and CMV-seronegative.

The CDR3 loop is CASTDTASYNEQFF. The CDR3 DNA reads TGTGCCAGTACCGATACAGCCTCCTACAATGAGCAGTTCTTC. The chain uses TRBV19 and TRBJ2-1; D gene unclear. The ends were cut back, 7 bases at V and 0 bases at J, with 10 bases in the middle. Germline lookup yields CDR1 LNHDA and CDR2 SQIVND (reference sequence). CDR3 length equals 14 residues. The entire variable domain, with the rest obtained from reference TRBV19 and TRBJ2-1, is as follows: DGGITQSPKYLFRKEGQNVTLSCEQNLNHDAMYWYRQDPGQGLRLIYYSQIVNDFQKGDIAEGYSVSREKKESFPLTVTSAQKNPTAFYLCASTDTASYNEQFFGPGTRLTVL.